This T cell receptor (beta chain) emerged from a study of T-cell memory formation after mild COVID-19. The study, taken as a whole, reports: Day 15 to 85 contracting clones showed balanced CD4/CD8; later expanders leaned CD4+.

TCRdb recomputed calls from the 5' RACE reads with MiXCR, one row per CDR3 protein. The data hold roughly 240,000 distinct CDR3 sequences, with 15% to 19% observed a single time. About this clonotype itself: Its specificity is unknown.

The TCR was taken from an adult woman who had mild COVID-19 (a few samples of this study predate the infection). Cell type and time point are not known. The specimen was PBMCs or a T cell subset sorted from them (not recorded which).

CDR3 region: CATSEFNEQFF. Here the CDR3 DNA reads TGTGCCACCAGTGAGTTTAATGAGCAGTTCTTC. The chain uses TRBV24-1 and TRBJ2-1; no firm D call. From germline, CDR1 is KGHDR and CDR2 SFDVKD. The CDR3 has 11 residues. The V gene lost 4 bases and the J gene lost 7 bases, with 4 bases spanning the gap.